This T cell receptor (beta chain) comes out of a study of blood T cell repertoires in COVID-19 (dated by TCRdb to 2019 to 2021). About the study as a whole: Samples covering the acute and convalescent phases of COVID-19 were provided by collaborators in the United States, Italy and Spain. The material from the prospective study consisted of cDNA or gDNA derived from T cells, B-cell-depleted T cells, or PBMCs. Deeply sampled blood TCRbeta repertoires from subjects exposed to, actively infected with, or recovered from COVID-19 were included in the dataset. The repertoires were made available in a free public database intended to serve as a resource for research on the immune response to SARS-CoV-2. Samples came from the ongoing ImmuneRACE study (first 160 participants) plus 1,254 subjects from 6 global collaborators. Sample metadata almost always included a de-identified subject ID, COVID-19 status, age in years and sex. Where HLA class I and class II types were available, the types were taken from metadata supplied by the sample provider, not from assay-based typing.

Collaborating institutions collected whole blood in K2EDTA tubes following their own protocols. For TCRbeta analysis, collaborators shipped samples in one of three forms: frozen whole blood, isolated PBMCs, or DNA extracted from either of those sample types. Paper-wide results and their limitations: The quantity of clinical and demographic metadata differed by source and by participant and was supplied without curation.

About this clone: The antigen this receptor binds is unknown. Base qualities are not provided; no much larger clone lies one nucleotide away.

TCRbeta CDR3 regions were amplified from genomic DNA by means of the immunoSEQ Assay, a bias-controlled multiplex PCR. In the authors' own workflow: Nucleated cell counts per sample were estimated from amplification of reference gene primers within the assay. To quantify the absolute abundance of each unique TCRbeta CDR3 rearrangement, sequence reads were collapsed and filtered. Productive Simpson clonality was computed per sample as the square root of Simpson's diversity index over productive rearrangements. TCRdb's version of the immuneACCESS table is confined to in-frame rearrangements and falls short of the full clone set. An unresolved V gene accounts for under half of the shortfall where checked; the remainder is of unknown origin. That table supplies the V and J calls and clone size; D and trimming were determined from the DNA. For this sample there are more than 35,000 clones; nearly 90% appear just once. Of the sample, more than 5% is held by the ten largest clones.

The receptor's source is a human donor in a cohort sampled during active COVID-19. The sequenced sample consisted of peripheral blood.

Here the CDR3 is given as CASSWEESHEQFF. The DNA reads TGCGCCAGCAGCTGGGAGGAGAGCCATGAGCAGTTCTTC. In this chain, TRBV5-1 is recombined with TRBJ2-1, with TRBD2 perhaps the D gene, on 6 matching bases. From cysteine to phenylalanine, the CDR3 is 13 amino acids long. The read is trimmed to its CDR3 DNA, 39 bases read in frame from base 1. V drops 3 bases and J drops 8 bases, leaving 12 bases in between. Via the germline V gene, CDR1 is SGHRS and CDR2 YFSETQ.